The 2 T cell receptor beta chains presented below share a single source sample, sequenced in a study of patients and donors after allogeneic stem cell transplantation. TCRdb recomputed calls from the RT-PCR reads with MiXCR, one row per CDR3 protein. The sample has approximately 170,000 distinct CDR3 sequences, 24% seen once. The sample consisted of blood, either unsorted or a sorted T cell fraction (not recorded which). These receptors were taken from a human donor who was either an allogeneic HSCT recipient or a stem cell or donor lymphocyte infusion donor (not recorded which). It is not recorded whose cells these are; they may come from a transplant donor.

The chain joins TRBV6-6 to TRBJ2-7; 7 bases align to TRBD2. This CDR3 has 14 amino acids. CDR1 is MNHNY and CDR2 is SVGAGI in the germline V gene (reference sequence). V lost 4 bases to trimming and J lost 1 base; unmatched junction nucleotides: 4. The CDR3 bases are TGTGCCAGCAGTTTCGGACTAGTGTCCTACGAGCAGTACTTC. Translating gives CASSFGLVSYEQYF.

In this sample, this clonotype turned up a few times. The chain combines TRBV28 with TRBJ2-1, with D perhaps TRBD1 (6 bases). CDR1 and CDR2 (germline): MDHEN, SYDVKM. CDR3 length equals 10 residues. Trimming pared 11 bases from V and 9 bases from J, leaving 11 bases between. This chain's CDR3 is CAVEGGEQFF. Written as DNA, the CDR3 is TGTGCCGTAGAAGGGGGTGAGCAGTTCTTC.